This TCR beta chain appears in the sequencing data of a study of a mutant IDH1 vaccine in newly diagnosed glioma. Study-level information: All eight of the vaccinations patients received fell in weeks 1, 3, 5, 7, 11, 15, 19 and 23. Patients arrived already treated with radiotherapy, temozolomide, or both, most having had both. In some groups vaccination began 4-6 weeks post-radiotherapy; others received it with temozolomide.

Measured with immunoSEQ multiplex PCR; TCRdb has only the in-frame clones, and not every one. The sample lists roughly 36,000 clones, roughly 90% seen once, with approximately 2.4% in the top ten. Described time point: week 23, last vaccination. Doses comprised 300 ug of mutant IDH1 20-mer peptide each, plus topical imiquimod. About this clone itself: What it binds is not known.

The CDR3 length is 14 residues. With 3 bases clipped from V and 6 bases from J, the junction kept 4 bases outside the gene matches. CDR1 and CDR2 (germline): SGHRS, YFSETQ. Sequenced here: PBMCs, sampled from a glioma patient whose treatment included an IDH1 peptide vaccine. The receptor's source is a man aged 40-49 years with glioma. The chain carries TRBV5-1 and TRBJ1-3, with TRBD1 matching 9 bases. CDR3 in amino acids: CASSWTGDTNTIYF. The CDR3 DNA reads TGCGCCAGCAGCTGGACAGGGGATACAAACACCATATATTTT.